This TCR beta chain was observed in a study of T cell repertoires in cytomegalovirus infection. TCRdb reanalysed the reads using MiXCR and keeps one entry per CDR3 protein. The profile covers some 500,000 distinct CDR3 sequences, with about 40% appearing a single time and about 46% taken by the ten largest. The V gene's germline CDR1 is SNHLY and CDR2 FYNNEI. This CDR3 spans 11 amino acids. A single count supports this clonotype. The antigen is not known. Mismatch with germline at one junction end may stem from a read error. The TCR comes from a human donor in good health (CMV status not recorded). Some clones in this sample may be carry-over from other donors' samples. V usage is TRBV2 and J usage is TRBJ1-3; tentative D call: TRBD1 (5 bases). Sequencing was performed on cultured PBMCs, taken from culture after CMV antigen stimulation. The chain's CDR3 is CASTSGMPPHF. The CDR3 DNA follows: TGTGCCAGCACCTCAGGGATGCCTCCCCATTTT.